Below, 28 T cell receptor beta chains from the same sample are listed, as sequenced in a study of blood T cell repertoires in COVID-19. Produced via immunoSEQ multiplex PCR; TCRdb's table is partial and in-frame only. The sample gives around 190,000 clones, approximately 80% of which show up once; around a tenth is in the top ten. What was sequenced was PBMCs or T cells enriched from blood (not recorded which). These TCRs come from a man aged 40-49 years who had recovered from COVID-19.

The chain has TRBV7-8 and TRBJ2-4, with 8 bases matching TRBD1. V was clipped by 5 bases and J by 13 bases; unmatched bases: 4. The germline gives CDR1 SGHVS, CDR2 FQNEAQ. CDR3 size: 11 residues. DNA for the CDR3: TGTGCCAGCAGCCAGACAGGGGACCAGTACTTC. Protein sequence: CASSQTGDQYF.

This clone was seen a handful of times. The chain recombines TRBV5-1 with TRBJ2-2; 7 bases agree with TRBD1. The CDR3 has 16 residues. Germline V gives CDR1 SGHRS, CDR2 YFSETQ. V lost 4 bases to trimming and J lost 0 bases; unmatched junction nucleotides: 6. CDR3 in amino acids: CASSTSRGSNTGELFF. Written as DNA, the CDR3 is TGCGCCAGCAGCACGAGCAGGGGGTCGAACACCGGGGAGCTGTTTTTT.

This chain links TRBV29-1 with TRBJ2-7; 12 nucleotides align to TRBD1. V lost 4 bases to trimming and J lost 6 bases; unmatched junction nucleotides: 4. CDR3 length equals 13 residues. CDR1 SQVTM and CDR2 ANQGSEA come from the germline V gene. The CDR3: CSVGGQGAFEQYF. CDR3 DNA sequence: TGCAGCGTTGGGGGACAGGGGGCCTTCGAGCAGTACTTC.

The CDR3 DNA sequence: TGTGCCAGCAGCGCGGGGACAGGGAGGGATGAAAAACTGTTTTTT. Translating gives CASSAGTGRDEKLFF. J is TRBJ1-4 and V is TRBV7-2, with 9 bases identical to TRBD1. The CDR3 is 15 amino acids. The trim removed 5 bases at V and 6 bases at J, leaving 7 bases unmatched. Per the germline V gene, CDR1 is SGHTA and CDR2 is FQGNSA.

This chain links TRBV7-9 with TRBJ1-2; a possible D gene is TRBD1 (5 bases). The CDR3 loop spans 14 amino acids. Germline assignment: CDR1 SEHNR and CDR2 FQNEAQ (reference sequence). Trimming pared 5 bases from V and 4 bases from J, leaving 14 bases between. CDR3 residues: CASSLQGAAYGYTF. CDR3 sequence (DNA): TGTGCCAGCAGCCTGCAGGGTGCAGCCTATGGCTACACCTTC.

The V call is TRBV29-1, the J call TRBJ1-2; no clear D gene. CDR1 is SQVTM and CDR2 is ANQGSEA in the germline V gene. CDR3 length equals 11 residues. Trimming pared 4 bases from V and 8 bases from J, leaving 11 bases between. This CDR3 reads CSVGAPKGYTF. The CDR3, as DNA: TGCAGCGTTGGGGCTCCTAAGGGCTACACCTTC.

The chain joins TRBV5-1 to TRBJ2-3, with 7 bases matching TRBD1. V lost 0 bases and J lost 2; bases outside the gene matches: 3. The length of the CDR3 is 15 residues. Germline assignment: CDR1 SGHRS and CDR2 YFSETQ. The CDR3 DNA sequence: TGCGCCAGCAGCTTGGGGGACAGCCTCACAGATACGCAGTATTTT. This translates into CASSLGDSLTDTQYF.

The chain recombines TRBV19 with TRBJ1-5; 7 nucleotides align to TRBD1. Germline CDR1 is LNHDA and CDR2 is SQIVND (reference sequence). This CDR3 region has 19 residues. V shed 7 bases and J 3 bases; nucleotides not matched to a gene: 21. The CDR3, as DNA: TGTGCCAGTATCAACGTCTTTATTCCGGGACAGAGTATCAATCAGCCCCAGCATTTT. It translates to CASINVFIPGQSINQPQHF.

In this sample, this clone turned up a few times. The V and J genes are TRBV5-1 and TRBJ2-7, with D possibly matching TRBD1 (6 bases). Between the trimmed V and J ends, which lost 2 bases and 5 bases, there was a span of 8 bases. Germline lookup yields CDR1 SGHRS and CDR2 YFSETQ. The CDR3 totals 12 residues. As DNA, the CDR3 is TGCGCCAGCAGCTTCGGACAGCACGAGCAGTACTTC. Translating gives CASSFGQHEQYF.

The chain links TRBV24-1 to TRBJ1-6; 7 bases are a match to TRBD1. This CDR3 is built from 14 residues. The V gene end was trimmed by 4 bases and the J gene end by 10 bases; junction bases not matched to a gene: 6. Germline lookup yields CDR1 KGHDR and CDR2 SFDVKD. The CDR3 sequence is CATSEDRVGSPLHF. As DNA, the CDR3 is TGTGCCACCAGTGAAGACAGGGTAGGGTCACCCCTCCACTTT.

This clone has a handful of counts. The rearrangement links TRBV6-5 to TRBJ2-1; 9 nucleotides agree with TRBD2. The V gene end was trimmed by 3 bases and the J gene end by 3 bases; junction bases not matched to a gene: 3. CDR3 length: 15 residues. Germline loops: CDR1 MNHEY, CDR2 SVGAGI. The CDR3 here is CASSYAGGHYNEQFF. CDR3 in DNA: TGTGCCAGCAGTTATGCGGGAGGGCACTACAATGAGCAGTTCTTC.

This clone has a handful of counts. One end of the junction fails to match germline, which may point to a read error. The gene calls are TRBV5-1 and TRBJ1-2; 7 nucleotides agree with TRBD1. Germline-derived CDR1 and CDR2 are SGHRS and YFSETQ. The CDR3 is made up of 14 amino acids. In DNA form, the CDR3 reads TGCGCCAGCACCTTGACAGGGCCGTACTATGGCTACACCTTC. Translation gives CASTLTGPYYGYTF.

The chain recombines TRBV19 with TRBJ2-7, with 11 bases that match TRBD2. This CDR3 spans 13 amino acids. The junction had 5 bases not matched to a gene; V was cut back by 9 bases and J by 4 bases. From germline, CDR1 is LNHDA and CDR2 SQIVND (reference sequence). The CDR3 nucleotides are TGTGCCAGGACTAGCGGGATAATATACGAGCAGTACTTC. This sequence encodes CARTSGIIYEQYF.

This chain connects TRBV2 to TRBJ2-3; D is possibly TRBD2 (6 bases). Germline loops: CDR1 SNHLY, CDR2 FYNNEI. V lost 8 bases and J lost 5, with 14 bases in between. The CDR3 is made up of 13 amino acids. The CDR3 reads CASRRDSRDTQYF. The CDR3, as DNA: TGTGCCAGCCGGAGGGACTCTCGAGATACGCAGTATTTT.

The table lists this clone with a count of one. This rearrangement joins TRBV6-2 or TRBV6-3 to TRBJ1-2, with TRBD1 matching 8 bases. Germline CDR1 is MNHEY and CDR2 is SVGEGT. This CDR3 contains 15 residues. J gave up 2 bases and V 6 bases, and 8 bases lay outside the gene matches. The CDR3 coding sequence is TGTGCCAGCAGGTACGCGACAGGGGACAACTATGGCTACACCTTC. Translating it yields CASRYATGDNYGYTF.

J is TRBJ1-2 and V is TRBV5-6; tentatively, D is TRBD1 (5 bases). Trimming took off 2 bases at V and 3 bases at J, with 11 bases between the two ends. Per the germline V gene, CDR1 is SGHDT and CDR2 is YYEEEE. There are 14 residues in the CDR3. The CDR3 here is CASSLRGAYYGYTF. For the CDR3, the DNA is TGTGCCAGCAGCTTAAGGGGCGCCTACTATGGCTACACCTTC.

This rearrangement joins TRBV14 to TRBJ2-1, with a tentative D call TRBD2 (6 bases). The CDR3 runs to 14 residues. Germline V gene lookup returns CDR1 SGHDN and CDR2 FVKESK. The V end lost 9 bases, the J end lost 1 base, and 13 bases lay between the germline ends. CDR3 region: CASQSGSSYNEQFF. DNA for the CDR3: TGTGCCAGTCAAAGCGGGTCTTCCTACAATGAGCAGTTCTTC.

The V gene is TRBV5-6, the J gene TRBJ1-2, with 10 bases lining up with TRBD1. After removal of 4 bases from V and 4 bases from J, the junction contained 7 bases not matched to a gene. Germline V gene lookup returns CDR1 SGHDT and CDR2 YYEEEE. This CDR3 has 15 amino acids. CDR3 amino acids: CASSETGGAGYGYTF. The CDR3 DNA reads as TGTGCCAGCAGCGAGACAGGGGGCGCGGGCTATGGCTACACCTTC.

A note on this clone: The same CDR3 arises from other DNA sequences in this sample as well. The chain combines TRBV19 with TRBJ2-1, with D perhaps TRBD1 (6 bases). This CDR3 contains 14 residues. Looked up from germline, CDR1 is LNHDA and CDR2 is SQIVND (reference sequence). Trimming left V 5 bases short and J 2 bases short, with 10 bases between. CDR3 residues: CASSARTAYNEQFF. The CDR3 nucleotides are TGTGCCAGTAGTGCAAGGACAGCCTACAATGAGCAGTTCTTC.

V gene TRBV6-6 combines with J gene TRBJ2-5; D may be TRBD2 (5 bases). V lost 7 bases, J lost 5 bases, and 23 bases lay in between. The CDR3 has 16 amino acids. Germline CDR1 and CDR2: MNHNY and SVGAGI (reference sequence). The CDR3 DNA sequence: TGTGCCAGCATCTTCGGACGGACTGGGAACCTGGAGACCCAGTACTTC. Its protein product is CASIFGRTGNLETQYF.

CDR3 DNA: TGTGCCAGTAGTCCCACTAGCGGGACAAGTTCCTACAATGAGCAGTTCTTC. It codes for CASSPTSGTSSYNEQFF. The chain uses TRBV19 and TRBJ2-1; the match to TRBD2 covers 10 bases. Germline-derived CDR1 and CDR2 are LNHDA and SQIVND (reference sequence). The CDR3 runs to 17 residues. The V segment lost 5 bases and the J segment 1 base; nucleotides outside the gene matches: 8.

This rearrangement joins TRBV18 to TRBJ2-3, with unresolved D. Trimming left V 0 bases short and J 4 bases short, with 11 bases between. This CDR3 has 15 amino acids. The V gene's germline CDR1 is KGHSH and CDR2 LQKENI. The CDR3 loop reads CASSPPNREADTQYF. In DNA, the CDR3 is TGTGCCAGCTCACCACCAAATCGTGAGGCAGATACGCAGTATTTT. Supplemented by reference TRBV18 and TRBJ2-3, the full variable domain reads NAGVMQNPRHLVRRRGQEARLRCSPMKGHSHVYWYRQLPEEGLKFMVYLQKENIIDESGMPKERFSAEFPKEGPSILRIQQVVRGDSAAYFCASSPPNREADTQYFGPGTRLTVL.

This clone was recorded only once. This chain links TRBV18 with TRBJ1-1; D gene ambiguous. The CDR3 consists of 17 residues. In germline, CDR1 is KGHSH, CDR2 LQKENI. With 3 bases removed from V and 4 bases from J, the gap between germline ends came to 21 bases. The chain's CDR3 is CASSPRRPDTIGTEAFF. For the CDR3, the DNA is TGTGCCAGCTCACCCCGTCGGCCCGATACTATTGGCACTGAAGCTTTCTTT.

This chain's CDR3 is CASSLRGYSPLHF. CDR3 sequence (DNA): TGTGCCAGCAGTTTACGGGGTTATTCACCCCTCCACTTT. This chain connects TRBV12-3 or TRBV12-4 to TRBJ1-6; no clear D gene. CDR3 size: 13 residues. Between the trimmed V and J ends, which lost 2 bases and 8 bases, there was a span of 7 bases.

V is TRBV21-1 and J is TRBJ2-3; TRBD2 reflects the table's D call only, with no check against the DNA. TRBV21-1 is labeled a pseudogene. The CDR3 length is 15 residues. Written as DNA, the CDR3 is TGTGCCAGCAGCAGAAGTAGCGGGGGGTCAGATACGCAGTATTTT. Protein: CASSRSSGGSDTQYF.

The chain uses TRBV29-1 and TRBJ2-5; the match to TRBD1 covers 11 bases. The CDR3 runs 15 residues. Trimming took 6 bases from V and 6 from J; bases not matched to a gene: 12. CDR1 is SQVTM, CDR2 ANQGSEA, per germline. The CDR3 spells CSVKSPGTGGQTQYF. The CDR3 DNA is TGCAGCGTAAAATCTCCCGGGACAGGGGGGCAGACCCAGTACTTC.

CDR3 bases: TGTGCCAGCAGCTTAATCGCCGACCCGGGGTCACCCCTCCACTTT. As protein: CASSLIADPGSPLHF. The gene calls are TRBV7-2 and TRBJ1-6; D remains unclear. Germline CDR1 is SGHTA and CDR2 is FQGNSA. The V gene lost 2 bases and the J gene lost 10 bases, with 15 bases spanning the gap. The CDR3 length is 15 residues.

The rearrangement joins TRBV5-1 to TRBJ1-2; maybe TRBD1 (5 bases). The CDR3 is made up of 15 amino acids. Germline CDR1 and CDR2: SGHRS and YFSETQ. V was clipped by 2 bases and J by 6 bases, with 17 bases between them. The CDR3 protein is CASSFMFQGRDGYTF. The CDR3 bases are TGCGCCAGCAGCTTTATGTTCCAGGGTAGGGATGGCTACACCTTC.